Shown below are 17 T cell receptor beta chains from a single sample sequenced in a study of shared clonotypes between healthy human individuals. Here immunoSEQ multiplex PCR was the method, and the copy in TCRdb shows in-frame clones only, minus some. The table lists millions of clones, approximately 90% of them singletons. The specimen sequenced was naive CD4+ T cells sorted from blood. Documented subset: CD45RA+ positively selected. The receptors stem from a man between 18 and 29 years old in good health.

This sequence joins TRBV11-2 and TRBJ2-7, with TRBD1 matching over 9 bases. This CDR3 has 15 amino acids. Germline CDR1 and CDR2: SGHAT and FQNNGV. The ends lost 3 bases at V and 3 bases at J; junction bases unmatched: 6. CDR3 amino acids: CASSLPSGQGYEQYF. DNA for the CDR3: TGTGCCAGCAGCTTGCCTTCGGGACAGGGCTACGAGCAGTACTTC.

The rearrangement links TRBV6-5 to TRBJ2-7; TRBD2 matches 8 bases. The germline V gene encodes CDR1 MNHEY and CDR2 SVGAGI. Trimming at V came to 0 bases and at J to 6 bases, leaving 7 bases not matched to a gene. The CDR3 has 15 residues. The CDR3 DNA reads as TGTGCCAGCAGTTACTCCAGGACTAGCAGGGGCGAGCAGTACTTC. Translating it yields CASSYSRTSRGEQYF.

This clone was detected once. J is TRBJ1-3 and V is TRBV13; D ambiguous. Deletions cut 4 bases from V and 0 bases from J, with 13 bases between. The CDR3 spans 16 residues. Germline CDR1 PRHDT, CDR2 FYEKMQ (reference sequence). DNA for the CDR3: TGTGCCAGCAGCTCCCCCCGCAGTGACTCTGGAAACACCATATATTTT. Residues: CASSSPRSDSGNTIYF.

The V and J genes are TRBV2 and TRBJ2-7; D gene uncertain. Germline V lookup: CDR1 SNHLY, CDR2 FYNNEI. The CDR3 covers 12 residues. The germline V and J ends were trimmed by 6 bases and 1 base, with 7 bases remaining between them. CDR3 sequence reads: CASRTTSYEQYF. The CDR3 coding sequence is TGTGCCAGCAGGACCACTTCCTACGAGCAGTACTTC.

The rearrangement links TRBV2 to TRBJ2-3, with D tentatively TRBD1 (5 bases). The CDR3 has 14 amino acids. The germline CDR1 and CDR2 sequences are SNHLY and FYNNEI. The V gene lost 7 bases and the J gene lost 2 bases, with 13 bases spanning the gap. CDR3 protein: CASIGAGYTDTQYF. CDR3 DNA: TGTGCCAGCATAGGGGCAGGGTACACAGATACGCAGTATTTT.

The rearrangement links TRBV2 to TRBJ1-2; D gene unclear. This CDR3 is built from 14 residues. CDR1 is SNHLY, CDR2 FYNNEI, per germline. Trimming left V 1 base short and J 0 bases short, with 6 bases between. CDR3 coding DNA: TGTGCCAGCAGTGAAGGAACAGCTAACTATGGCTACACCTTC. This encodes CASSEGTANYGYTF. Using reference TRBV2 and TRBJ1-2 for the parts outside the CDR3, the full variable domain is EPEVTQTPSHQVTQMGQEVILRCVPISNHLYFYWYRQILGQKVEFLVSFYNNEISEKSEIFDDQFSVERPDGSNFTLKIRSTKLEDSAMYFCASSEGTANYGYTFGSGTRLTVV.

The V and J genes are TRBV4-2 and TRBJ2-5, with a possible D match to TRBD2 (6 bases). The CDR3 totals 16 residues. Germline values: CDR1 LGHNA, CDR2 YNFKEQ. The ends were cut back, 8 bases at V and 5 bases at J, with 24 bases in the middle. The CDR3 region has the DNA TGTGCCAGCGCCTTAGGCCTCGGGGAGGTTCCCGAGACCCAGTACTTC. Residues: CASALGLGEVPETQYF.

This chain connects TRBV5-6 to TRBJ2-7; 8 bases align to TRBD1. CDR1 is SGHDT, CDR2 YYEEEE, per germline. V lost 3 bases and J lost 2; bases outside the gene matches: 7. CDR3 length: 15 residues. Here the CDR3 reads CASSWGQVSTYEQYF. CDR3 nucleotides: TGTGCCAGCAGCTGGGGACAGGTTTCAACCTACGAGCAGTACTTC.

The CDR3 nucleotides are TGCAGCACCGATGCGGGGCGGGGCATCTACAATGAGCAGTTCTTC. It yields the protein CSTDAGRGIYNEQFF. V is TRBV29-1 and J is TRBJ2-1; D may be TRBD2 (6 bases). The CDR3 totals 15 residues. Germline assignment: CDR1 SQVTM and CDR2 ANQGSEA. V dropped 8 bases and J dropped 3 bases, with 20 bases sitting between them.

This sequence joins TRBV7-9 and TRBJ1-2; 10 bases align to TRBD1. Trimming at V came to 5 bases and at J to 4 bases, leaving 10 bases not matched to a gene. The CDR3 length is 16 residues. Germline CDR1 and CDR2: SEHNR and FQNEAQ (reference sequence). In DNA form, the CDR3 reads TGTGCCAGCAGCATATCCGGGACAGGGGCCCTCTATGGCTACACCTTC. Protein: CASSISGTGALYGYTF.

The chain employs TRBV10-1 and TRBJ2-7, with D hard to call. Trimming cost V 2 bases and J 0 bases, with 5 bases left between them. The CDR3 runs 13 residues. Per germline, CDR1 WNHNN and CDR2 SYGVQD (reference sequence). CDR3 sequence (DNA): TGCGCCAGCAGTGAGGGGCTCTCCTACGAGCAGTACTTC. It specifies CASSEGLSYEQYF.

The chain links TRBV7-8 to TRBJ1-1; D not resolved. Germline CDR1 is SGHVS and CDR2 is FQNEAQ. The CDR3 sequence is 15 residues long. Deletions cut 7 bases from V and 0 bases from J, with 15 bases between. The CDR3 spells CASNYPLGVNTEAFF. The CDR3 DNA reads TGTGCCAGCAACTACCCCCTCGGGGTGAACACTGAAGCTTTCTTT.

The V gene is TRBV2, the J gene TRBJ2-5, with TRBD2 as a possible D gene (5 bases). Between the trimmed V and J ends, which lost 6 bases and 5 bases, there was a span of 7 bases. The CDR3 contains 11 residues. CDR1 and CDR2 from the germline V gene are SNHLY and FYNNEI. The CDR3 nucleotides are TGTGCCAGCAGGGAGGTGGAGACCCAGTACTTC. Its translation is CASREVETQYF.

This clone was seen a few times. This rearrangement joins TRBV7-9 to TRBJ1-1; TRBD1 matches at 9 bases. V lost 7 bases to trimming and J lost 5 bases; unmatched junction nucleotides: 8. CDR1 is SEHNR, CDR2 FQNEAQ, per germline (reference sequence). The CDR3 has 14 amino acids. CDR3 DNA sequence: TGTGCCAGCACCAGACAGGGGGTGGGAACTGAAGCTTTCTTT. Translation gives CASTRQGVGTEAFF.

CDR3: CASSQTGTANYGYTF. The CDR3 DNA is TGCGCCAGCAGCCAGACAGGAACAGCTAACTATGGCTACACCTTC. The chain employs TRBV4-1 and TRBJ1-2, with a possible D match to TRBD1 (6 bases). Deletions cut 3 bases from V and 0 bases from J, with 11 bases between. From germline, CDR1 is MGHRA and CDR2 YSYEKL. This CDR3 spans 15 amino acids.

This chain connects TRBV7-2 to TRBJ1-3, with a possible D match to TRBD1 (6 bases). From germline, CDR1 is SGHTA and CDR2 FQGNSA. With 0 bases removed from V and 0 bases from J, the gap between germline ends came to 9 bases. The length of the CDR3 is 16 residues. CDR3 region: CASSLATGTSGNTIYF. CDR3 coding DNA: TGTGCCAGCAGCTTAGCGACAGGTACCTCTGGAAACACCATATATTTT.

The J gene is TRBJ2-7, the V gene TRBV7-3, with a possible D match to TRBD1 (5 bases). The CDR3 has 14 amino acids. Germline V gives CDR1 SGHTA, CDR2 FQGTGA. Trimming pared 2 bases from V and 2 bases from J, leaving 10 bases between. The CDR3 DNA sequence: TGTGCCAGCAGCTTAGGGGCCAAAACCTACGAGCAGTACTTC. It yields the protein CASSLGAKTYEQYF. The variable domain in full, completed from reference TRBV7-3 and TRBJ2-7, reads GAGVSQTPSNKVTEKGKYVELRCDPISGHTALYWYRQSLGQGPEFLIYFQGTGAADDSGLPNDRFFAVRPEGSVSTLKIQRTERGDSAVYLCASSLGAKTYEQYFGPGTRLTVT.